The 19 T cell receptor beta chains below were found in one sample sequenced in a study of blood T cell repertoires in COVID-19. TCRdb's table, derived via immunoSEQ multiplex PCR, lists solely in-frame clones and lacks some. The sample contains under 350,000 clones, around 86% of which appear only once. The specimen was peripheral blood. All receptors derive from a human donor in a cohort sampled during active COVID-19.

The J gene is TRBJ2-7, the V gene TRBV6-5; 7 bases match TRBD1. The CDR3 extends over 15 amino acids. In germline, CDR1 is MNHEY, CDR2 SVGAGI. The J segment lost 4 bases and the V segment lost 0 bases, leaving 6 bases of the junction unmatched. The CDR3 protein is CASSYSTGKVYEQYF. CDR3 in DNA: TGTGCCAGCAGTTACTCGACAGGGAAGGTTTACGAGCAGTACTTC.

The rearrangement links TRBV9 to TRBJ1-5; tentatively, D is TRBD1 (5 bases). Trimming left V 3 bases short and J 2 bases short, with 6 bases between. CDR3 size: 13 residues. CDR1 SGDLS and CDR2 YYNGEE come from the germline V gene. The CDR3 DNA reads TGTGCCAGCAGCGAACAGGGCAATCAGCCCCAGCATTTT. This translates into CASSEQGNQPQHF.

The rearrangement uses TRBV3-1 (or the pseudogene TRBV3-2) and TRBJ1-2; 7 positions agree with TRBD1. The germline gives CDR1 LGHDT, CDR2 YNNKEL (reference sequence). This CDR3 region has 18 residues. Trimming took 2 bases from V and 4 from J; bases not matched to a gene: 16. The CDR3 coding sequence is TGTGCCAGCAGCCAACCCCTCACTTATACAGGGGCACCCTATGGCTACACCTTC. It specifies CASSQPLTYTGAPYGYTF.

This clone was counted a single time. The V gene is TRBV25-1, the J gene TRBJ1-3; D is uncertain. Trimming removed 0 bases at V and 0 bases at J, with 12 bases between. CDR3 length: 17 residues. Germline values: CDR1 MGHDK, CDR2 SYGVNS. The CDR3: CASSEYKTPFSGNTIYF. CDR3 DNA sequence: TGTGCCAGCAGTGAATATAAGACACCATTCTCTGGAAACACCATATATTTT.

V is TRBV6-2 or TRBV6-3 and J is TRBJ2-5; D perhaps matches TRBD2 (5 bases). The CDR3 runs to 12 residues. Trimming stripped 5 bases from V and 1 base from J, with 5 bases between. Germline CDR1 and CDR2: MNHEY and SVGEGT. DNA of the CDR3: TGTGCCAGCAGTAGCGGCCAAGAGACCCAGTACTTC. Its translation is CASSSGQETQYF.

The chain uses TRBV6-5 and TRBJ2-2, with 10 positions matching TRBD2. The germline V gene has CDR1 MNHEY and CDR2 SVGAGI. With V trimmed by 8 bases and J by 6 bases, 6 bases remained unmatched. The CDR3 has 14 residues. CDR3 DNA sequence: TGTGCCAGCCAACAACTAGCGGGACCCGGGGAGCTGTTTTTT. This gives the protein CASQQLAGPGELFF.

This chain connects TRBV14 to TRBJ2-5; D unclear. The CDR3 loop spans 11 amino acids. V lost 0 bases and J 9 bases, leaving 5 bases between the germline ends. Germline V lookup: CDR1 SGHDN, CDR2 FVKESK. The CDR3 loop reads CASSQDQSQYF. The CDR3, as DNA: TGTGCCAGCAGCCAAGACCAATCCCAGTACTTC.

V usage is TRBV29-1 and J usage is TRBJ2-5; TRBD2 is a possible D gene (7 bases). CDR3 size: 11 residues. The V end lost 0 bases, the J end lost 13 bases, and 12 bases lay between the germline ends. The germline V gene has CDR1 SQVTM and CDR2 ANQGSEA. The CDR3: CSVEDGGAGYF. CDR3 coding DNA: TGCAGCGTTGAAGATGGGGGGGCCGGGTACTTC. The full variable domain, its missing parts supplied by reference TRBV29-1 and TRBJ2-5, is SAVISQKPSRDICQRGTSLTIQCQVDSQVTMMFWYRQQPGQSLTLIATANQGSEATYESGFVIDKFPISRPNLTFSTLTVSNMSPEDSSIYLCSVEDGGAGYFGPGTRLLVL.

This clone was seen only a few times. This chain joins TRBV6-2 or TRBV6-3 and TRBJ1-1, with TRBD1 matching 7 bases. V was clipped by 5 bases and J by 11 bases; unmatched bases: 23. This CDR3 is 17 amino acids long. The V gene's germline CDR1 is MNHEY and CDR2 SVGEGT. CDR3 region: CASSPYIPAGTVVSAFF. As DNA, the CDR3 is TGTGCCAGCAGTCCCTATATACCCGCCGGGACAGTCGTTTCCGCTTTCTTT.

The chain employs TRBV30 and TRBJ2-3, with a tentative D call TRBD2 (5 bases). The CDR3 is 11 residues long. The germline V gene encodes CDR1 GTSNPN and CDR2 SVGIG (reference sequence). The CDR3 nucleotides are TGTGCTTATGGGCGGGCAGATACGCAGTATTTT. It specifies CAYGRADTQYF.

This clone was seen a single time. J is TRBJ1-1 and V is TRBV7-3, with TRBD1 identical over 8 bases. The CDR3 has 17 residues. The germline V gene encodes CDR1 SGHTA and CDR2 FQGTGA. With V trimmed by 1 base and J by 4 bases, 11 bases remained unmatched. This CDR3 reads CASSLIPLQDRGTEAFF. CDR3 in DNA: TGTGCCAGCAGCTTAATCCCCTTACAAGACAGGGGCACTGAAGCTTTCTTT.

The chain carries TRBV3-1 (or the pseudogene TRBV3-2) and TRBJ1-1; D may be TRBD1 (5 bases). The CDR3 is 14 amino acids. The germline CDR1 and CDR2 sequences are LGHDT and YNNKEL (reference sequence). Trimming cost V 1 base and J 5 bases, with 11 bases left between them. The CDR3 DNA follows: TGTGCCAGCAGCCAAGTTGGGCAGGGAACTGAAGCTTTCTTT. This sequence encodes CASSQVGQGTEAFF.

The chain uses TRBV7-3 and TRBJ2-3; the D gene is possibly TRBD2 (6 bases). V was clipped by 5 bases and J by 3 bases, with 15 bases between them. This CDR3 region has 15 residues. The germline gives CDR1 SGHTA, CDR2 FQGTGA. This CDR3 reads CASSRLGGPTDTQYF. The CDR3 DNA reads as TGTGCCAGCAGCCGACTTGGAGGGCCAACAGATACGCAGTATTTT.

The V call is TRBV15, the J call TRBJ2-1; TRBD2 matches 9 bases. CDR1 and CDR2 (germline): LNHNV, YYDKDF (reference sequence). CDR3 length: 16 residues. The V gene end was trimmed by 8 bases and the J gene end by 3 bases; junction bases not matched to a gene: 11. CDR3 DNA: TGTGCCACCGGGCTAGCGGGGAACACTTTCTACAATGAGCAGTTCTTC. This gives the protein CATGLAGNTFYNEQFF.

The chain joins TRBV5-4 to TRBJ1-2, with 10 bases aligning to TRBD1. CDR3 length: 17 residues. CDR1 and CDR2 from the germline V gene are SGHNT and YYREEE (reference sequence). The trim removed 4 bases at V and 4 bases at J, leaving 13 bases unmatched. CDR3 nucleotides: TGTGCCAGCAGCGTCCCGGGACAGGGGCTAGCTATCTATGGCTACACCTTC. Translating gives CASSVPGQGLAIYGYTF.

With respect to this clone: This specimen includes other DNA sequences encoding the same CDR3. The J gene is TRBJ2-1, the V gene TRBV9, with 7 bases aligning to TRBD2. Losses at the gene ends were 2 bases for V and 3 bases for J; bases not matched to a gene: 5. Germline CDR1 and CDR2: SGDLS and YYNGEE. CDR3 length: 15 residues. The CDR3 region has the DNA TGTGCCAGCAGCGTTTCTAGCGGAAGCTACAATGAGCAGTTCTTC. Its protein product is CASSVSSGSYNEQFF.

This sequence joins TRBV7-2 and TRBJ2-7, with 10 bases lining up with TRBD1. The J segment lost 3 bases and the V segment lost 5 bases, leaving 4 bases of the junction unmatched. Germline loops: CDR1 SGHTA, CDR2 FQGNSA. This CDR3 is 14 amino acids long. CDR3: CASSPRDRGYEQYF. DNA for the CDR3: TGTGCCAGCAGCCCGAGGGACAGGGGCTACGAGCAGTACTTC. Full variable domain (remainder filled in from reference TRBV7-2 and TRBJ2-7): GAGVSQSPSNKVTEKGKDVELRCDPISGHTALYWYRQSLGQGLEFLIYFQGNSAPDKSGLPSDRFSAERTGGSVSTLTIQRTQQEDSAVYLCASSPRDRGYEQYFGPGTRLTVT.

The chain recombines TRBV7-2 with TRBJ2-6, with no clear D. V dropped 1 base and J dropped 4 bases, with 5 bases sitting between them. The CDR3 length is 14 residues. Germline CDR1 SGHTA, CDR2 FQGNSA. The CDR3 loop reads CASSLGVGANVLTF. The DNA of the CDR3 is TGTGCCAGCAGCTTAGGCGTCGGGGCCAACGTCCTGACTTTC.

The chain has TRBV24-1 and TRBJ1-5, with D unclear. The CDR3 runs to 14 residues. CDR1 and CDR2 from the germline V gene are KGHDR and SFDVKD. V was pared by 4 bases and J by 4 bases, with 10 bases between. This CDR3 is CATSDYTANQPQHF. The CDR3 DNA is TGTGCCACCAGTGACTATACCGCTAATCAGCCCCAGCATTTT.